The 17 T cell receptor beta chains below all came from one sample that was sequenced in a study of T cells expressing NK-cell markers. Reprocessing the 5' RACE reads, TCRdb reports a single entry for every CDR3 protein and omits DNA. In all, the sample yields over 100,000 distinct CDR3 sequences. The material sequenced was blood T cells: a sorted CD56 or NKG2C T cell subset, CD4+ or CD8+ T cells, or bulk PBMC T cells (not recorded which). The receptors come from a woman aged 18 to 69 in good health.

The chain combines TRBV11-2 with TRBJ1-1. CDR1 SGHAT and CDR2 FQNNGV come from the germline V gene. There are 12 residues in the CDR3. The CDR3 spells CASSFWEGEAFF.

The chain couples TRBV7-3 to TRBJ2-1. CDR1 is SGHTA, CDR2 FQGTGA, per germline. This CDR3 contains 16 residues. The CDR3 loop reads CASSVNDGLPYNEQFF.

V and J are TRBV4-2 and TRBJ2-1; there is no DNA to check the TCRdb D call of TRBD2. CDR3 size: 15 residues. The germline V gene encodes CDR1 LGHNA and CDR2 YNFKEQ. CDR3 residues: CASSQVIAGVGEQFF.

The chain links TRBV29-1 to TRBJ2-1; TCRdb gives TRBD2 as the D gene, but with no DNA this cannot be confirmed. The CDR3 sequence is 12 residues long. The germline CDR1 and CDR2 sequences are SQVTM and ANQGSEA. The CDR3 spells CSGGRGGNEQFF.

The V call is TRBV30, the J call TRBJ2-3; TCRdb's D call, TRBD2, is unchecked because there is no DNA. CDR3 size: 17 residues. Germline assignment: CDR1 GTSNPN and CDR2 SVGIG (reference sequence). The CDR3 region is CAWSVGLAGGPADTQYF.

The CDR3 reads CASSSPPDTQYF. The chain couples TRBV5-4 to TRBJ2-3; TCRdb's D gene call, TRBD2, goes unchecked for lack of DNA. This CDR3 contains 12 residues. Germline V gene lookup returns CDR1 SGHNT and CDR2 YYREEE (reference sequence).

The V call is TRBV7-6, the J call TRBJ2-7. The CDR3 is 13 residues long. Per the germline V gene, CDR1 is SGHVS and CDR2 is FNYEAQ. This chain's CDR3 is CASSPDISYEQYF.

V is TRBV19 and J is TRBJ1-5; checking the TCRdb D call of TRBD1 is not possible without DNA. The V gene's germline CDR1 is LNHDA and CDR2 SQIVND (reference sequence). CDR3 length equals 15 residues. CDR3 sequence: CASTPGTRGNQPQHF.

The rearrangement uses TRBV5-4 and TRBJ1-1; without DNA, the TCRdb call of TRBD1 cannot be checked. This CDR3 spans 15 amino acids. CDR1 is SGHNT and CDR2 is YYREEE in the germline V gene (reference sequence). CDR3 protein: CASSFSGTGGTEAFF.

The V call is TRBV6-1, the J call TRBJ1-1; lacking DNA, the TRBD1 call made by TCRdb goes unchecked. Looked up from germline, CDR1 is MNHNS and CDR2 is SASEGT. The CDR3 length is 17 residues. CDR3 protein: CASSPGMSGALDTEAFF.

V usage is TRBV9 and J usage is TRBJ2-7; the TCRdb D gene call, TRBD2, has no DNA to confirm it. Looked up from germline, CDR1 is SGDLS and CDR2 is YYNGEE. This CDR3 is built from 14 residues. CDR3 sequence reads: CASSEGGGSIEQYF.

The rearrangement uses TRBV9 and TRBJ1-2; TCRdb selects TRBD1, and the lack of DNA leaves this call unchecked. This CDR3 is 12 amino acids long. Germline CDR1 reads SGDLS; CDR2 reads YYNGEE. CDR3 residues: CASSVPPYGYTF.

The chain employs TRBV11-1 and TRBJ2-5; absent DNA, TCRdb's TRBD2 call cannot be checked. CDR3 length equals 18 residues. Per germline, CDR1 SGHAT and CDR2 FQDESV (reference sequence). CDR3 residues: CASSLGGTSGGPKETQYF.

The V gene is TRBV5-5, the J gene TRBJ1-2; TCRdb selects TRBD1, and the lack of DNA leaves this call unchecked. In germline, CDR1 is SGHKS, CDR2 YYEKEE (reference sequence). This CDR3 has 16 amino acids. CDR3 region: CASSLVAGQGDSGYTF.

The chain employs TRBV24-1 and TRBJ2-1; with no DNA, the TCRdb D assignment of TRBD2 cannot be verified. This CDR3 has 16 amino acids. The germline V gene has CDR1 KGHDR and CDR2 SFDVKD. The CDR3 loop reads CATSDLPYTSVNEQFF.

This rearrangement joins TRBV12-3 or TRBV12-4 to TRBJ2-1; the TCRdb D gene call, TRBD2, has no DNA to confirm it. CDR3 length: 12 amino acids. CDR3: CASGPRANEQFF.

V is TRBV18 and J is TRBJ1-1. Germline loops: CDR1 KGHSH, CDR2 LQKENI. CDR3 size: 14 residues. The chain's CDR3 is CASSPPGQGTEAFF.